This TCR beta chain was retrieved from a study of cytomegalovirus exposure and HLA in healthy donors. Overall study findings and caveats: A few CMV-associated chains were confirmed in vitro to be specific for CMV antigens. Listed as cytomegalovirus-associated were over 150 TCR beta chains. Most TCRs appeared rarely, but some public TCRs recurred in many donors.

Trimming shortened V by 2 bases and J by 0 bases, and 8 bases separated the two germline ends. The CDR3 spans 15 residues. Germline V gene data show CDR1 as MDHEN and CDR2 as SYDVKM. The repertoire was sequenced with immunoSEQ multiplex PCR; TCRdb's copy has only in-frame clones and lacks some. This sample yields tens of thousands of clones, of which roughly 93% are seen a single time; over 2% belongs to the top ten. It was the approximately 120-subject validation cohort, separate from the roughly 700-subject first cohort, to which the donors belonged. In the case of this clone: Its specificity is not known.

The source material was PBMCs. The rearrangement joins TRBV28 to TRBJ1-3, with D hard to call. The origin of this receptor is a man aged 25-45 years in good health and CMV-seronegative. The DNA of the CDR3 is TGTGCCAGCAGTTTAGGACTGTCCTCTGGAAACACCATATATTTT. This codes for CASSLGLSSGNTIYF.